A selection of T cell receptor beta chains follows, all from one sample in a study of blood T cell repertoires in COVID-19. Assay: immunoSEQ multiplex PCR; the TCRdb copy retains only in-frame clones and omits some. The table has about 250,000 clones, approximately 90% seen once; the top ten hold 3% to 3.5%. Sequencing used peripheral blood. These receptors all stem from a man aged 18 to 29 with active or convalescent COVID-19. CDR3s include the opening cysteine and the closing phenylalanine or tryptophan. A D gene is named only where the DNA matches it firmly. Where a row states a size, it is once, few, many or the class of an expanded clone; other rows omit it.

TRBV10-2,-,TRBJ1-5,-,CASSRQANQPQHF,TGCGCCAGCAGTCGGCAGGCCAATCAGCCCCAGCATTTT
TRBV5-1,once,TRBJ1-1,TRBD1,CASSDLRDSGLEAFF,TGCGCCAGCAGCGACCTCAGGGACAGCGGGCTTGAAGCTTTCTTT
TRBV27,once,TRBJ2-7,-,CASSQTGSEQYF,TGTGCCAGCAGTCAGACAGGCTCGGAGCAGTACTTC
TRBV9,-,TRBJ2-3,-,CASSVGPGISGYSTDTQYF,TGTGCCAGCAGCGTAGGTCCAGGGATCAGCGGGTATAGCACAGATACGCAGTATTTT
TRBV4-3,-,TRBJ1-4,-,CASSQSGATNEKLFF,TGCGCCAGCAGCCAATCAGGGGCAACTAATGAAAAACTGTTTTTT
TRBV3-1/TRBV3-2,-,TRBJ1-1,-,CASSQDDRQAFF,TGTGCCAGCAGCCAAGATGACAGACAAGCTTTCTTT
TRBV7-3,-,TRBJ2-7,-,CASSLHPGATYEQYF,TGTGCCAGCAGCTTACACCCAGGCGCGACCTACGAGCAGTACTTC
TRBV4-3,few,TRBJ1-1,TRBD1,CASSHLRGLGVTEAFF,TGCGCCAGCAGCCACCTAAGGGGGCTGGGTGTCACTGAAGCTTTCTTT
TRBV19,-,TRBJ2-1,TRBD2,CASSIVSGGANEQFF,TGTGCCAGTAGTATAGTAAGCGGGGGGGCAAATGAGCAGTTCTTC
TRBV7-2,once,TRBJ2-1,-,CASSRSGSYNEQFF,TGTGCCAGCAGCCGTAGCGGATCATACAATGAGCAGTTCTTC
TRBV27,-,TRBJ1-1,TRBD1,CASSLRQGGNEAFF,TGTGCCAGCAGTTTAAGACAGGGCGGGAATGAAGCTTTCTTT
TRBV5-1,-,TRBJ2-1,-,CASSQGGSYNEQFF,TGCGCCAGCAGCCAGGGAGGCTCCTACAATGAGCAGTTCTTC
TRBV7-2,-,TRBJ1-2,TRBD1,CASSYRTGGDYGYTF,TGTGCCAGCAGCTACCGGACAGGGGGTGACTATGGCTACACCTTC
TRBV3-1/TRBV3-2,once,TRBJ1-5,TRBD1,CASSQSGGSNQPQHF,TGTGCCAGCAGCCAGTCAGGGGGCAGCAATCAGCCCCAGCATTTT
TRBV7-8,-,TRBJ2-5,TRBD2,CASSRGLAGLSETQYF,TGTGCCAGCAGCCGAGGACTAGCGGGGCTATCGGAGACCCAGTACTTC
TRBV19,-,TRBJ2-3,TRBD2,CASSVPSGYTDTQYF,TGTGCCAGTAGTGTGCCTAGCGGTTACACAGATACGCAGTATTTT
TRBV18,-,TRBJ1-1,TRBD1,CASSPKTGDTEAFF,TGTGCCAGCTCACCTAAGACAGGGGACACTGAAGCTTTCTTT
TRBV30,-,TRBJ1-6,-,CAWSATDSPLHF,TGTGCCTGGAGTGCTACGGATTCACCCCTCCACTTT
TRBV19,-,TRBJ2-4,-,CASRGGTKNIQYF,TGTGCCAGTAGGGGCGGGACCAAAAACATTCAGTACTTC
TRBV25-1,-,TRBJ2-1,TRBD2,CASDSGTIYNEQFF,TGTGCCAGCGACAGCGGGACCATCTACAATGAGCAGTTCTTC
TRBV4-1,many,TRBJ2-1,TRBD1,CASSQVQGPVDEQFF,TGCGCCAGCAGCCAAGTACAGGGGCCTGTCGATGAGCAGTTCTTC
TRBV5-1,-,TRBJ1-3,TRBD1,CASTPGTGTDTIYF,TGCGCCAGCACGCCCGGGACAGGCACGGACACCATATATTTT
TRBV18,few,TRBJ2-2,-,CASSPPTYTGELFF,TGTGCCAGCTCACCACCCACCTATACCGGGGAGCTGTTTTTT
TRBV5-6,-,TRBJ1-5,-,CASSRTDRNNQPQHF,TGTGCCAGCAGCCGTACCGACAGGAACAATCAGCCCCAGCATTTT
TRBV6-1,-,TRBJ2-1,TRBD1,CASSDEPGQYNEQFF,TGTGCCAGCAGTGACGAGCCGGGACAGTACAATGAGCAGTTCTTC
TRBV18,-,TRBJ2-7,-,CASSPDRSSYEQYF,TGTGCCAGCTCACCAGACAGAAGCTCCTACGAGCAGTACTTC
TRBV7-9,-,TRBJ1-4,-,CASSLRQRSNEKLFF,TGTGCCAGCAGCTTGCGGCAGCGAAGTAATGAAAAACTGTTTTTT
TRBV2,few,TRBJ1-1,TRBD1,CASTAMGQMNTEAFF,TGTGCCAGCACCGCGATGGGACAGATGAACACTGAAGCTTTCTTT
TRBV6-5,-,TRBJ2-7,-,CASSYSDKLYEQYF,TGTGCCAGCAGTTACTCGGACAAACTCTACGAGCAGTACTTC
TRBV28,-,TRBJ2-1,TRBD2,CASSGGSSNEQFF,TGTGCCAGCAGTGGCGGGAGTTCCAATGAGCAGTTCTTC
TRBV7-6,-,TRBJ2-7,-,CASSSPGKNKDEQYF,TGTGCCAGCAGCTCGCCCGGGAAAAATAAGGACGAGCAGTACTTC
TRBV1,few,TRBJ2-2,-,CTSSQEPAQTGELFF,TGCACCAGCAGCCAAGAGCCCGCACAGACCGGGGAGCTGTTTTTT
TRBV28,-,TRBJ1-2,-,CASRTTVIGNYGYTF,TGTGCCAGCAGGACGACAGTAATCGGAAACTATGGCTACACCTTC
TRBV7-9,once,TRBJ2-3,-,CASSPVLSTDTQYF,TGTGCCAGCAGCCCTGTTTTAAGCACAGATACGCAGTATTTT
TRBV15,-,TRBJ2-7,-,CATSREGSIYYEQYF,TGTGCCACCAGCAGAGAAGGGAGCATCTACTACGAGCAGTACTTC
TRBV4-1,once,TRBJ2-7,-,CASSQVLRAYEQYF,TGCGCCAGCAGCCAAGTCCTACGGGCCTACGAGCAGTACTTC
TRBV9,-,TRBJ2-1,TRBD1,CASSVNRGWSNEQFF,TGTGCCAGCAGCGTAAACAGGGGCTGGAGCAATGAGCAGTTCTTC
TRBV19,-,TRBJ2-7,-,CARRRGEQYF,TGTGCCCGCAGACGGGGCGAGCAGTACTTC
TRBV27,-,TRBJ2-2,-,CASSLSPGNPGELFF,TGTGCCAGCAGTTTATCGCCAGGGAACCCCGGGGAGCTGTTTTTT
TRBV5-1,-,TRBJ1-3,-,CASSLDPGISGNTIYF,TGCGCCAGCAGCTTGGATCCAGGGATCTCTGGAAACACCATATATTTT
TRBV11-3,-,TRBJ2-1,TRBD2,CASSPIAGEVSDYNEQFF,TGTGCCAGCAGCCCCATAGCGGGAGAAGTCTCGGACTACAATGAGCAGTTCTTC
TRBV19,-,TRBJ1-5,-,CASSIVRGEPQHF,TGTGCCAGTAGTATAGTAAGGGGTGAGCCCCAGCATTTT
TRBV5-5,-,TRBJ1-5,TRBD1,CASSLVQGALNQPQHF,TGTGCCAGCAGCTTAGTACAGGGGGCTCTCAATCAGCCCCAGCATTTT
TRBV10-3,-,TRBJ1-3,TRBD1,CAIRGTGSSGNTIYF,TGTGCCATCAGGGGGACAGGTTCCTCTGGAAACACCATATATTTT
TRBV21-1,-,TRBJ1-5,-,CASLKKGRAVGNQPQHF,TGTGCCAGCCTTAAAAAGGGCAGGGCGGTGGGAAATCAGCCCCAGCATTTT
TRBV25-1,once,TRBJ1-2,TRBD1,CASSGRDRGIPNYGYTF,TGTGCCAGCAGTGGGCGGGACAGGGGGATCCCTAACTATGGCTACACCTTC
TRBV28,-,TRBJ1-1,-,CASSYAGNTEAFF,TGTGCCAGCAGTTATGCCGGGAACACTGAAGCTTTCTTT
TRBV10-2,-,TRBJ1-2,-,CASSGTGSGYTF,TGCGCCAGCAGTGGAACAGGGTCTGGCTACACCTTC